The 25 T cell receptor beta chains below come from one sample, sequenced in a study of tumor and adjacent non-tumor tissue in lung cancer. TCRbeta libraries were built with three rounds of nested PCR, modified from ARM-PCR. TCRdb recomputed calls from the multiplex PCR reads with MiXCR, one row per CDR3 protein. The sample records tens of thousands of distinct CDR3 sequences, under 75% being singletons. No cell sorting was done before RNA was extracted from the tissue. More than 3 cm separated this lung sample from the edge of the tumor. Material for sequencing was distant non-tumor lung tissue. The receptors derive from a woman in her 70s with non-small cell lung cancer.

This clonotype was detected many times. The chain recombines TRBV28 with TRBJ2-3; D possibly uses TRBD1 or TRBD2 (6 bases each). This CDR3 is built from 16 residues. The germline V and J ends were trimmed by 8 bases and 2 bases, with 20 bases remaining between them. Looked up from germline, CDR1 is MDHEN and CDR2 is SYDVKM. The CDR3 nucleotides read TGTGCCAGCCCCCCGGGGGTATTGGGACACACAGATACGCAGTATTTT. It specifies CASPPGVLGHTDTQYF.

The table lists this clonotype with many counts. The chain couples TRBV28 to TRBJ1-1, with no clear D. V gave up 10 bases and J gave up 6 bases, with 9 bases separating them. CDR1 MDHEN and CDR2 SYDVKM come from the germline V gene. The CDR3 has 10 amino acids. CDR3 nucleotides: TGTGCCACTTATGGTGCTGAAGCTTTCTTT. Translated: CATYGAEAFF.

This chain uses TRBV6-2 or TRBV6-3 with TRBJ2-7, with TRBD1 identical over 8 bases. With 7 bases clipped from V and 5 bases from J, the junction kept 10 bases outside the gene matches. The CDR3 has 14 amino acids. CDR1 and CDR2 (germline): MNHEY, SVGEGT. CDR3 region: CASMERTGCDEQYF. CDR3 DNA: TGTGCCAGCATGGAGCGGACAGGGTGCGACGAGCAGTACTTC.

As concerns this clonotype: Germline and junction disagree at one end, which may indicate a read error. J is TRBJ2-5 and V is TRBV6-5; no clear D. CDR1 and CDR2 (germline): MNHEY, SVGAGI. The CDR3 has 14 amino acids. The DNA of the CDR3 is TGTGCCAGCATTTACCGGATTAGCTGGGAGACCCAGTACTTC. Translated: CASIYRISWETQYF.

This chain connects TRBV6-5 to TRBJ2-7, with a weak D call TRBD2 (6 bases). The CDR3 totals 13 residues. V dropped 0 bases and J dropped 7 bases, with 10 bases sitting between them. Germline V CDR1 and CDR2: MNHEY, SVGAGI. The CDR3 here is CASSYSPRGEQYF. The CDR3 DNA sequence: TGTGCCAGCAGTTACTCTCCACGGGGGGAGCAGTACTTC.

This chain links TRBV10-2 with TRBJ1-1; D is ambiguous. CDR1 WSHSY and CDR2 SAAADI come from the germline V gene. CDR3 length: 15 residues. This CDR3 is CVSSEWSTLSTEAFF. The CDR3 nucleotides read TGCGTGAGCAGTGAGTGGAGCACTCTGAGCACTGAAGCTTTCTTT.

About this clonotype: At one of its ends the junction is not consistent with the germline gene, which may arise from a read error. The rearrangement links TRBV5-4 to TRBJ1-2, with D perhaps TRBD1 (6 bases). The CDR3 sequence is 15 residues long. From germline, CDR1 is SGHNT and CDR2 YYREEE (reference sequence). The DNA of the CDR3 is TGTGTCAGCAGTTTGGGGGGGCCAGGGGTGGCTGGCTACACCTTT. It specifies CVSSLGGPGVAGYTF. Using reference TRBV5-4 and TRBJ1-2 for the parts outside the CDR3, the full variable domain is ETGVTQSPTHLIKTRGQQVTLRCSSQSGHNTVSWYQQALGQGPQFIFQYYREEENGRGNFPPRFSGLQFPNYSSELNVNALELDDSALYLCVSSLGGPGVAGYTFGSGTRLTVV.

This clonotype has at least ten counts. This chain connects TRBV5-6 to TRBJ2-7; D remains unclear. V dropped 4 bases and J dropped 7 bases, with 15 bases sitting between them. Germline CDR1 is SGHDT and CDR2 is YYEEEE. The CDR3 totals 13 residues. The CDR3 sequence: CASSPVGSKEQYF. The CDR3 DNA is TGTGCCAGCAGCCCTGTCGGGTCAAAAGAGCAGTACTTC.

This clonotype was detected ten times or more. The chain is built from TRBV5-4 and TRBJ2-5; D is perhaps TRBD2 (5 bases). Looked up from germline, CDR1 is SGHNT and CDR2 is YYREEE (reference sequence). The V end lost 2 bases, the J end lost 4 bases, and 12 bases lay between the germline ends. CDR3 length equals 14 residues. Here the CDR3 reads CASSFSWGAETQYF. CDR3 in DNA: TGTGCCAGCAGCTTCTCTTGGGGAGCAGAGACCCAGTACTTC.

This clonotype was seen once. One end of the junction fails to match germline, which may point to a read error. V is TRBV29-1 and J is TRBJ2-2; perhaps TRBD2 as D (5 bases). The CDR3 extends over 14 amino acids. The germline V gene encodes CDR1 SQVTM and CDR2 ANQGSEA. CDR3 sequence: CSVSRRDNTRELFF. CDR3 in DNA: TGCAGCGTTTCCAGACGGGATAACACCAGGGAGCTGTTTTTT.

There are a few counts of this clonotype. This chain's CDR3 is CASSPSGSFYEQYF. CDR3 nucleotides: TGTGCCAGCAGCCCTAGCGGGAGTTTCTACGAGCAGTACTTC. The chain combines TRBV11-2 with TRBJ2-7; 10 bases line up with TRBD2. The germline gives CDR1 SGHAT, CDR2 FQNNGV. J gave up 3 bases and V 5 bases, and 4 bases lay outside the gene matches. The CDR3 extends over 14 amino acids.

This clonotype occurred a few times. The CDR3 end shows no conserved phenylalanine or tryptophan, and so a read error is likely. The chain recombines TRBV29-1 with TRBJ2-7, with no clear D. V lost 5 bases and J lost 3, with 11 bases in between. Germline CDR1 reads SQVTM; CDR2 reads ANQGSEA. CDR3 length: 12 residues. CDR3 in amino acids: CSVNGDNYEQYL. The CDR3 DNA follows: TGCAGCGTTAACGGTGACAACTACGAGCAGTACCTC.

V and J are TRBV5-1 and TRBJ1-4, with D perhaps TRBD1 (6 bases). The CDR3 is 15 amino acids. CDR1 SGHRS and CDR2 YFSETQ come from the germline V gene. The V and J ends lost 4 bases and 3 bases respectively, with 13 bases between them. Here the CDR3 reads CASSTSTGSNEKLFF. The DNA of the CDR3 is TGCGCCAGCAGCACCTCAACAGGGTCTAATGAAAAACTGTTTTTT. The whole variable domain, remainder taken from reference TRBV5-1 and TRBJ1-4, is KAGVTQTPRYLIKTRGQQVTLSCSPISGHRSVSWYQQTPGQGLQFLFEYFSETQRNKGNFPGRFSGRQFSNSRSEMNVSTLELGDSALYLCASSTSTGSNEKLFFGSGTQLSVL.

For this clonotype: The junction departs from germline at one end; a sequencing error may be responsible. V usage is TRBV6-5 and J usage is TRBJ2-2; 9 bases line up with TRBD2. Germline lookup yields CDR1 MNHEY and CDR2 SVGAGI. There are 16 residues in the CDR3. The CDR3 DNA reads TGTGCCAGCGGTTTTGCGGGAGGGCCGAAGACCGGGGAGCTGTTTTTT. Translating it yields CASGFAGGPKTGELFF.

This clonotype counts as medium-sized. This chain uses TRBV12-3 or TRBV12-4 with TRBJ2-7; no definite D call. Trimming took off 1 base at V and 6 bases at J, with 13 bases between the two ends. This CDR3 is 14 amino acids long. In DNA form, the CDR3 reads TGTGCCAGCAGTTTAGACGCCCAACGCTCCGAGCAGTACTTC. Amino acid sequence: CASSLDAQRSEQYF.

This clonotype was seen repeatedly, ten times or more. The chain recombines TRBV30 with TRBJ1-6; perhaps TRBD1 as D (5 bases). CDR1 and CDR2 from the germline V gene are GTSNPN and SVGIG (reference sequence). This CDR3 is 13 amino acids long. Trimming removed 7 bases from V and 10 bases from J, with 17 bases in between. CDR3 residues: CASDRGMGSPLHF. DNA for the CDR3: TGTGCCTCCGACAGAGGGATGGGATCACCCCTCCACTTT.

To note about this clonotype: Mismatch with germline at one junction end may stem from a read error. The rearrangement uses TRBV5-4 and TRBJ2-3; perhaps TRBD2 as D (5 bases). CDR3 length equals 16 residues. Germline CDR1 SGHNT, CDR2 YYREEE (reference sequence). The CDR3 loop is CASSRKGGRGANTQYF. DNA of the CDR3: TGCGCCAGCAGCCGAAAGGGCGGGCGAGGAGCAAATACGCAGTATTTT.

In the case of this clonotype: With a much larger clone just one base away, this may be a read error. The chain joins TRBV13 to TRBJ1-4; D perhaps matches TRBD1 (5 bases). The CDR3 loop spans 13 amino acids. CDR1 and CDR2 (germline): PRHDT, FYEKMQ (reference sequence). This chain's CDR3 is CASSYGGAQKQFF. CDR3 DNA: TGTGCCAGCAGCTACGGAGGGGCCCAAAAACAGTTTTTT.

This clonotype was detected once. The junction departs from the called germline gene at one end, perhaps through a read error. The chain carries TRBV29-1 and TRBJ2-3; the match to TRBD2 covers 8 bases. The V gene's germline CDR1 is SQVTM and CDR2 ANQGSEA. This CDR3 has 17 residues. CDR3 residues: CNVVGAGEAGITDTQYF. For the CDR3, the DNA is TGCAACGTTGTAGGAGCGGGGGAGGCTGGGATCACAGATACGCAGTATTTT.

The rearrangement links TRBV6-6 to TRBJ2-6, with D unresolved. Trimming cost V 2 bases and J 1 base, with 6 bases left between them. The CDR3 extends over 15 amino acids. Per the germline V gene, CDR1 is MNHNY and CDR2 is SVGAGI (reference sequence). CDR3 in DNA: TGTGCCAGCAGTTACATGAGGTCTGGGGCCAACGTCCTGACTTTC. Translation gives CASSYMRSGANVLTF.

The CDR3 loop reads CASSDAAGVGQPQHF. CDR3 DNA: TGTGCCAGCAGTGACGCAGCCGGGGTGGGTCAGCCCCAGCATTTT. The chain joins TRBV6-1 to TRBJ1-5; D call uncertain. The CDR3 has 15 amino acids. Germline values: CDR1 MNHNS, CDR2 SASEGT. V gave up 3 bases and J gave up 6 bases, with 15 bases separating them.

A remark on this clonotype: Likely a read error: the CDR3 ends without its conserved phenylalanine or tryptophan. The rearrangement uses TRBV4-2 and TRBJ2-2; D uncertain. Looked up from germline, CDR1 is LGHNA and CDR2 is YNFKEQ. This CDR3 is 16 amino acids long. V was clipped by 0 bases and J by 0 bases, with 8 bases between them. The CDR3 loop reads CASSQDWDTNTGELFS. DNA of the CDR3: TGTGCCAGCAGCCAAGATTGGGATACGAACACCGGGGAGCTGTTTTCT.

Regarding this clonotype: Just one base apart from a much larger clone, this may be a read error. The chain combines TRBV20-1 with TRBJ2-1; possible D gene TRBD1, 6 bases. Germline V lookup: CDR1 DFQATT, CDR2 SNEGSKA (reference sequence). The V and J ends lost 3 bases and 7 bases respectively, with 16 bases between them. The CDR3 is 14 amino acids. The CDR3 loop is CSARSTNGTNEQFF. CDR3 DNA sequence: TGCAGTGCTAGGTCTACTAACGGGACAAATGAGCAGTTCTTC.

A word on this clonotype: A read error is likely, as this CDR3 ends without the conserved phenylalanine or tryptophan. The chain has TRBV6-1 and TRBJ1-5; TRBD1 might be the D (6 bases). Judging by the DNA end, TRBJ2-3 fits better; the J call may be wrong. The germline V gene has CDR1 MNHNS and CDR2 SASEGT. The CDR3 loop spans 14 amino acids. CDR3 in amino acids: CASSASRDNQPQYL. In nucleotides, the CDR3 is TGTGCCAGCAGTGCCTCCAGGGACAATCAGCCCCAGTATTTA.

Concerning this clonotype: A read error is likely, as this CDR3 ends without the conserved phenylalanine or tryptophan. The DNA is left out, because the CDR3 cannot be placed on it with certainty; the CDR3 is given as TCRdb lists it. The gene calls are TRBV21-1 and TRBJ2-4; the D call TRBD1 from the table was never checked on the DNA. TRBV21-1 is a listed pseudogene. The CDR3 numbers 20 amino acids, ends counted. The CDR3 region is CASSKNESAGDELAKNIQYI.